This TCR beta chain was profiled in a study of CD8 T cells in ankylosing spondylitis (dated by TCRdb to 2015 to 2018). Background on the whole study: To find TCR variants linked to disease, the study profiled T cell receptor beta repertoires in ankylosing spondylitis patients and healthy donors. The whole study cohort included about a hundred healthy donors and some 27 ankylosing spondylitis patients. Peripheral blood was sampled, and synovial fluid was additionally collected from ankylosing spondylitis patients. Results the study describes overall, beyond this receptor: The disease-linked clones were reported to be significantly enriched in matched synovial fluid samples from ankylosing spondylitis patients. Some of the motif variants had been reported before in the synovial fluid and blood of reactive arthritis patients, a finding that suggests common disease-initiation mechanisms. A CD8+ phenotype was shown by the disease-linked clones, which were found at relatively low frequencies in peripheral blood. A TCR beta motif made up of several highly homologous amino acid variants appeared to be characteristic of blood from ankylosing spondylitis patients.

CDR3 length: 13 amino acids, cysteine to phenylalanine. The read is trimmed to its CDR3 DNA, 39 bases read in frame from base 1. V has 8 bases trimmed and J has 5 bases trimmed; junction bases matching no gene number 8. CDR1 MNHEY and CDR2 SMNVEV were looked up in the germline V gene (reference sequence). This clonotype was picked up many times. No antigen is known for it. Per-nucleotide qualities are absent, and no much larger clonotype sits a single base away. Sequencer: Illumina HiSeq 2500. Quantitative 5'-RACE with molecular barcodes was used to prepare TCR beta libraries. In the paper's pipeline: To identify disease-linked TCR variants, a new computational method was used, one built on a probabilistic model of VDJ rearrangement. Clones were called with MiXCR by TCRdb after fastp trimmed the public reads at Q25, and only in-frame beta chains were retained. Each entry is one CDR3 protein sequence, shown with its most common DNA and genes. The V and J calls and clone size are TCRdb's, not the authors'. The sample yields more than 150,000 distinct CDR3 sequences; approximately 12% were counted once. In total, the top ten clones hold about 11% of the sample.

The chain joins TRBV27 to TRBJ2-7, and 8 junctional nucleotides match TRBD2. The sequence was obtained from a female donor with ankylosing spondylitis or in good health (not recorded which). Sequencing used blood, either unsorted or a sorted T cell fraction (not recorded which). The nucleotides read TGTGCCAGCGCCCTCGTAGCGGGAAACGAGCAGTACTTC. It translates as CASALVAGNEQYF.